The 7 T cell receptor beta chains given below trace back to one sample, sequenced in a study of control samples from healthy donors and cancer patients. Assay used: immunoSEQ multiplex PCR; TCRdb lists only in-frame clones, some missing. The sample records about 130,000 clones, approximately 90% being singletons. Material: blood. The receptors stem from a young man in good health.

The chain is built from TRBV19 and TRBJ1-2, with D uncertain. Trimming shortened V by 5 bases and J by 7 bases, and 20 bases separated the two germline ends. The CDR3 loop spans 15 amino acids. Germline V CDR1 and CDR2: LNHDA, SQIVND (reference sequence). For the CDR3, the DNA is TGTGCCAGTAGTCCCCAAGAGACTGTCGTGCTTGGCTACACCTTC. Translating it yields CASSPQETVVLGYTF.

V and J are TRBV6-2 or TRBV6-3 and TRBJ2-1; weak D call: TRBD2 (6 bases). Germline assignment: CDR1 MNHEY and CDR2 SVGEGT. Trimming cost V 5 bases and J 10 bases, with 12 bases left between them. CDR3 size: 12 residues. The CDR3, as DNA: TGTGCCAGCAGTGAGGAGCGGGCAGAGCAGTTCTTC. This gives the protein CASSEERAEQFF.

The V gene is TRBV6-2 or TRBV6-3, the J gene TRBJ2-3; D is possibly TRBD1 (6 bases). Trimming left V 2 bases short and J 5 bases short, with 17 bases between. CDR1 and CDR2 (germline): MNHEY, SVGEGT. The CDR3 runs 16 residues. The CDR3 sequence: CASSYGTRSLGDTQYF. The CDR3 DNA follows: TGTGCCAGCAGTTACGGGACACGCAGTCTCGGAGATACGCAGTATTTT.

This chain connects TRBV10-1 to TRBJ2-1; D possibly corresponds to TRBD1 (5 bases). Germline-derived CDR1 and CDR2 are WNHNN and SYGVQD (reference sequence). V lost 5 bases and J lost 10, with 15 bases in between. The CDR3 covers 13 residues. CDR3 loop: CASSNTGLEEQFF. The CDR3 nucleotides are TGCGCCAGCAGTAACACAGGTCTCGAAGAGCAGTTCTTC.

The genes are TRBV11-2 and TRBJ2-3, with 8 bases lining up with TRBD1. The CDR3 consists of 14 residues. CDR1 SGHAT and CDR2 FQNNGV come from the germline V gene. The V gene end was trimmed by 4 bases and the J gene end by 5 bases; junction bases not matched to a gene: 5. CDR3 nucleotide sequence: TGTGCCAGCAGCTCACCTGGACAGGGAGATACGCAGTATTTT. This codes for CASSSPGQGDTQYF.

The chain is built from TRBV28 and TRBJ2-3; D is unclear. The CDR3 runs 11 residues. Germline lookup yields CDR1 MDHEN and CDR2 SYDVKM. With 8 bases removed from V and 0 bases from J, the gap between germline ends came to 3 bases. CDR3 coding DNA: TGTGCCAGCCAGAGCACAGATACGCAGTATTTT. Protein product: CASQSTDTQYF.

The chain has TRBV11-3 and TRBJ2-3; TRBD2 aligns across 9 bases. This CDR3 is built from 14 residues. Per germline, CDR1 SGHNT and CDR2 YENEEA. Germline trimming cut 7 bases from V and 10 bases from J; bases unmatched to any gene: 12. This chain's CDR3 is CASKRAGGPGPQYF. The CDR3 nucleotides read TGTGCCAGCAAACGGGCGGGAGGGCCTGGTCCGCAGTATTTT.